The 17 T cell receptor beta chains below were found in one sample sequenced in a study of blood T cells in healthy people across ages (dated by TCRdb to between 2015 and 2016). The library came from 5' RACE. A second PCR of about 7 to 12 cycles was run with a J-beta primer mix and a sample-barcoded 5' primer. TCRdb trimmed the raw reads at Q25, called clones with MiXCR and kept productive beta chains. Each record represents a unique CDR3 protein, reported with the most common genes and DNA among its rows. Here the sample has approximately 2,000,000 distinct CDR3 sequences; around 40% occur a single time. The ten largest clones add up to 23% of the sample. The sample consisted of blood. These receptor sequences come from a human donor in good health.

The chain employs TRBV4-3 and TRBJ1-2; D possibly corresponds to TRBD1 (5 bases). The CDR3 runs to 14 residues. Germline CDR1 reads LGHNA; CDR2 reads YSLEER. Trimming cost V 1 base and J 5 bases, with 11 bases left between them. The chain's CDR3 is CASSQGWDGYGYTF. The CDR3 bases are TGCGCCAGCAGCCAAGGGTGGGACGGTTATGGCTACACCTTC.

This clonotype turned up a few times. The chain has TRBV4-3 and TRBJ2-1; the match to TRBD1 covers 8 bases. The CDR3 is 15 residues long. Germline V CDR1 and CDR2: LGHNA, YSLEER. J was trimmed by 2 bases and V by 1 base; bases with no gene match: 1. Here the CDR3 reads CASSQGQGTYNEQFF. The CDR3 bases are TGCGCCAGCAGCCAAGGACAGGGGACCTACAATGAGCAGTTCTTC.

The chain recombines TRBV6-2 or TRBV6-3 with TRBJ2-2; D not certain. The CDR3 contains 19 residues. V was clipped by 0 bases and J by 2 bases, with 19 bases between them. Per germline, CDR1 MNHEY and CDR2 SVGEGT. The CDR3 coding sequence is TGTGCCAGCAGTTACTCGATGGTAGGGCCGGAAATCAACACCGGGGAGCTGTTTTTT. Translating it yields CASSYSMVGPEINTGELFF.

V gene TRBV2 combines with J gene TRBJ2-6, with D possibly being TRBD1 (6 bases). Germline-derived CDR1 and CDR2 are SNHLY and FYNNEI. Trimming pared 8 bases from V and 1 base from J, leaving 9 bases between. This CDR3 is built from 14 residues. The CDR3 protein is CASHRESGANVLTF. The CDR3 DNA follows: TGTGCCAGCCACAGGGAATCTGGGGCCAACGTCCTGACTTTC.

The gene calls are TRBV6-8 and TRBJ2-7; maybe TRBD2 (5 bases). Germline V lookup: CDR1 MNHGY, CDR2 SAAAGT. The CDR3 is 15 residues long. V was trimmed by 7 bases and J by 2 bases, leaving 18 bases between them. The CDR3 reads CASTQDCNGPYEQYF. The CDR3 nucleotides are TGTGCCAGCACCCAGGACTGCAACGGACCCTACGAGCAGTACTTC.

The CDR3 is CASSSTAILSFNYGYTF. In DNA form, the CDR3 reads TGTGCCAGCAGTTCTACAGCAATTCTCTCCTTTAACTATGGCTACACCTTC. This chain uses TRBV28 with TRBJ1-2; D unresolved. Trimming removed 4 bases from V and 1 base from J, with 19 bases in between. The CDR3 has 17 amino acids. Germline loops: CDR1 MDHEN, CDR2 SYDVKM.

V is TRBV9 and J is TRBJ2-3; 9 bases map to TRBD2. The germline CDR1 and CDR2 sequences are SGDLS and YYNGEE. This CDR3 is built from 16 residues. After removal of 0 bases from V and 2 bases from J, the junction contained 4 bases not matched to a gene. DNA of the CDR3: TGTGCCAGCAGCGTAGAGGCTAGCGGGAACACAGATACGCAGTATTTT. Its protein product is CASSVEASGNTDTQYF. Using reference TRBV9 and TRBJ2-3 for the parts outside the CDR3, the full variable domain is DSGVTQTPKHLITATGQRVTLRCSPRSGDLSVYWYQQSLDQGLQFLIQYYNGEERAKGNILERFSAQQFPDLHSELNLSSLELGDSALYFCASSVEASGNTDTQYFGPGTRLTVL.

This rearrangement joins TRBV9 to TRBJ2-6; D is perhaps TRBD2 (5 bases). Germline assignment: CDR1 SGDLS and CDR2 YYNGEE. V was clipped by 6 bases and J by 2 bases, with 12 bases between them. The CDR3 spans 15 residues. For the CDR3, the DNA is TGTGCCAGCAACGAGGGTCACACTGGGGCCAACGTCCTGACTTTC. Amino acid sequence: CASNEGHTGANVLTF. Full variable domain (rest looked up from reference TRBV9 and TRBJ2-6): DSGVTQTPKHLITATGQRVTLRCSPRSGDLSVYWYQQSLDQGLQFLIQYYNGEERAKGNILERFSAQQFPDLHSELNLSSLELGDSALYFCASNEGHTGANVLTFGAGSRLTVL.

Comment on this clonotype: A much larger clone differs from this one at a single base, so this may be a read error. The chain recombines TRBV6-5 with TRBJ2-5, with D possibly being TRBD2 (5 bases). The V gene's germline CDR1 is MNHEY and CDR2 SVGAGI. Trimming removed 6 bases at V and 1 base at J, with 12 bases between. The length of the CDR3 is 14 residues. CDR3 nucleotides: TGTGCCAGCAGGTCCCCGGGGAGCCAAGAGACCCAGTACTTC. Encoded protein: CASRSPGSQETQYF.

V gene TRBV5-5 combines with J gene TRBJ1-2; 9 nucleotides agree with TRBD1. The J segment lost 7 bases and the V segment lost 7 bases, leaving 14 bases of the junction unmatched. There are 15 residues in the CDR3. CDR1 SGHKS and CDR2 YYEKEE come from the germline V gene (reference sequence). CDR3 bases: TGTGCCAGCGTTGCCTCCGGGACAGGGTTTTTTGGCTACACCTTC. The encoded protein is CASVASGTGFFGYTF.

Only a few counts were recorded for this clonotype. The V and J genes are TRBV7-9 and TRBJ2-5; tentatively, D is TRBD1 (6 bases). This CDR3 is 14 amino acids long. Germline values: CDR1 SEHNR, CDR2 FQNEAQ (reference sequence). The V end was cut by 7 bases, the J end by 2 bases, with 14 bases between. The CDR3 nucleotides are TGTGCCAGCACCCGGGAAGACAGGCAAGAGACCCAGTACTTC. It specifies CASTREDRQETQYF.

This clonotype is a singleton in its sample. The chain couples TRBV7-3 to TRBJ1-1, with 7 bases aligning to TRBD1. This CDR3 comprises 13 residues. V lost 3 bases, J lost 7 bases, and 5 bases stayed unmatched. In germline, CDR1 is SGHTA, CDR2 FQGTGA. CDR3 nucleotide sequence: TGTGCCAGCAGCTTCGAAGGGGGCAATGAAGCTTTCTTT. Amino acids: CASSFEGGNEAFF.

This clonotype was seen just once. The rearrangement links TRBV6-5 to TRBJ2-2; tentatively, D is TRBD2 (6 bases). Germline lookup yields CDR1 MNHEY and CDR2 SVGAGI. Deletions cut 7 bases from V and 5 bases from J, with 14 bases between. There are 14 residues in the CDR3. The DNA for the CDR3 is TGTGCCAGCACGCTCATAGCGGAGACCGGGGAGCTGTTTTTT. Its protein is CASTLIAETGELFF.

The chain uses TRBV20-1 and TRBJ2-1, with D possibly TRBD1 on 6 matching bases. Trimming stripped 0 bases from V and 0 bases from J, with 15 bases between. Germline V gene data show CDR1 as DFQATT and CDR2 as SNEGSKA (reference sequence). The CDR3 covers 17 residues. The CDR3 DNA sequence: TGCAGTGCTAGAGATTCCCGAGCAGGGGTCTCCTACAATGAGCAGTTCTTC. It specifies CSARDSRAGVSYNEQFF.

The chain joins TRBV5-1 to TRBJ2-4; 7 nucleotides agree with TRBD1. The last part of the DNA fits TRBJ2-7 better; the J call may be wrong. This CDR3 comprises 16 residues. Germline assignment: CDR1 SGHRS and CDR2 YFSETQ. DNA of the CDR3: TGCGCCAGCAGCTCCATAACAGGACAGGCGCCCTACGAGCAGTACTTC. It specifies CASSSITGQAPYEQYF.

The CDR3 sequence is CATSREWGTEAFF. CDR3 DNA: TGTGCCACCAGCAGAGAATGGGGAACTGAAGCTTTCTTT. The chain combines TRBV15 with TRBJ1-1; D uncertain. The germline V gene encodes CDR1 LNHNV and CDR2 YYDKDF (reference sequence). V gave up 0 bases and J gave up 5 bases, with 7 bases separating them. The CDR3 spans 13 residues.

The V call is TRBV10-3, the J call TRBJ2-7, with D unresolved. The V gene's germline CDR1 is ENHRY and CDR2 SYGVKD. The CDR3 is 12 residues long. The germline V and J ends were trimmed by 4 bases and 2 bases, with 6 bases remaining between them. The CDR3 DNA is TGTGCCATCAGTGGCAAGACCTACGAGCAGTACTTC. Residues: CAISGKTYEQYF.